This T cell receptor (beta chain) was identified in a study of sequential checkpoint blockade in melanoma. Sample treatment: randomized to nivolumab then ipilimumab (arm A) or the reverse (arm B). Produced via immunoSEQ multiplex PCR; TCRdb's table is partial and in-frame only. The table shows about 20,000 clones, with roughly 80% occurring only once. The CDR3 consists of 15 residues. In germline, CDR1 is SGDLS, CDR2 YYNGEE. The V end was cut by 0 bases, the J end by 3 bases, with 9 bases between. The sample in question was CD8+ T cells sorted from blood (inferred from file names), obtained from a patient given nivolumab and ipilimumab in sequence. V is TRBV9 and J is TRBJ2-2; D possibly corresponds to TRBD1 (6 bases). The sequence was obtained from a human donor with melanoma. CDR3 amino acids: CASSVAQGYTGELFF. In DNA, the CDR3 is TGTGCCAGCAGCGTAGCACAGGGATACACCGGGGAGCTGTTTTTT.